This T cell receptor beta chain came from a study of low-dose radiotherapy and immunotherapy resistance in tumors. Across the whole study: Ipilimumab 1 mg/kg every six weeks, together with nivolumab 240 mg every two weeks, was given intravenously to patients.

The CDR3 extends over 14 amino acids. The V segment lost 0 bases and the J segment 7 bases; nucleotides outside the gene matches: 4. CDR1 is SGDLS and CDR2 is YYNGEE in the germline V gene. TRAV- and TRBV-specific primers, spanning alpha and beta chains, primed first-strand cDNA. TCR amplification ran 20 PCR cycles using constant-region and V-primer adapter primers. One entry per CDR3 protein results from TCRdb running MiXCR on the reads. This sample has 75,000 to 95,000 distinct CDR3 sequences, with roughly a tenth found just once. As to time point: before trial treatment. The treatment that donors received included nivolumab, ipilimumab, aspirin, low-dose cyclophosphamide and low-dose radiotherapy. This clonotype was picked up many times.

The source was PBMCs, collected before treatment. This receptor was taken from a male donor with prostate cancer. The rearrangement joins TRBV9 to TRBJ2-1, with 7 positions matching TRBD2. For the CDR3, the DNA is TGTGCCAGCAGCGTAGTGGCGGGAGCGAATGAGCAGTTCTTC. Its translation is CASSVVAGANEQFF.